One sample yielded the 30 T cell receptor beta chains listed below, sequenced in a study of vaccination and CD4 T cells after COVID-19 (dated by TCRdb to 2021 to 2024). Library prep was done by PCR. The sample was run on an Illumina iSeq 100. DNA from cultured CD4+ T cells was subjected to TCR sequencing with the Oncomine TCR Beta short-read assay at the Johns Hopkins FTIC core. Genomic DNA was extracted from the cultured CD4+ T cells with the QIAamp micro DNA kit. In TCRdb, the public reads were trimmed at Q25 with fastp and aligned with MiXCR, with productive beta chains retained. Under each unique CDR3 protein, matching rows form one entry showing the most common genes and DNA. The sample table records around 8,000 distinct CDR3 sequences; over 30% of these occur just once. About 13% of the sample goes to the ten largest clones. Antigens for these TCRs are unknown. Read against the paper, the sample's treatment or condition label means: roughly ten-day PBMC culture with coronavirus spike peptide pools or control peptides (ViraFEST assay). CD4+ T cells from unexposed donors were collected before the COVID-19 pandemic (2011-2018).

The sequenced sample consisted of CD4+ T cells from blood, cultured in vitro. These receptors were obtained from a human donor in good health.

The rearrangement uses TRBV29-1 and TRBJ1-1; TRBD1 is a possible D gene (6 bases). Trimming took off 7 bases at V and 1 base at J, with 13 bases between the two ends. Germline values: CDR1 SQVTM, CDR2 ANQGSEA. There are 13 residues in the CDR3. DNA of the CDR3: TGCAGCGCACGACAGGAGGGGAACACTGAAGCTTTCTTT. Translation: CSARQEGNTEAFF.

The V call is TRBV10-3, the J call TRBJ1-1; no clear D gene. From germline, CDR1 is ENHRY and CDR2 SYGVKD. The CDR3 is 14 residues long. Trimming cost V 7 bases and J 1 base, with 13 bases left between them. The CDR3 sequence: CAINGAPENTEAFF. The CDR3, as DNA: TGTGCCATCAATGGAGCACCCGAGAACACTGAAGCTTTCTTT.

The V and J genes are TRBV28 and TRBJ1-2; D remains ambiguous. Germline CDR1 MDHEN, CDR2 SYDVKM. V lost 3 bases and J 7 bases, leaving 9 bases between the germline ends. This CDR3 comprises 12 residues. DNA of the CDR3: TGTGCCAGCAGTTTGAGCGCTGCTGGCTACACCTTC. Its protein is CASSLSAAGYTF.

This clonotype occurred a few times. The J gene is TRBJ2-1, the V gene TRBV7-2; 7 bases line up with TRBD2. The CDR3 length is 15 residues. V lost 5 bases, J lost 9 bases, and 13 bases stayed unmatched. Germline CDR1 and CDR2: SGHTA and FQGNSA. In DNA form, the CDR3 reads TGTGCCAGCAGCCAGTGGTGGCGGGGGATGGGTGAGCAGTTCTTC. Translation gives CASSQWWRGMGEQFF.

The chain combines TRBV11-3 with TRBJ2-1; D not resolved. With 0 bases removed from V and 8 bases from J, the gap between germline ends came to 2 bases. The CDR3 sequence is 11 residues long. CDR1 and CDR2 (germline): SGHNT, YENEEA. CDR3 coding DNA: TGTGCCAGCAGCTTAGAGGATGAGCAGTTCTTC. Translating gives CASSLEDEQFF.

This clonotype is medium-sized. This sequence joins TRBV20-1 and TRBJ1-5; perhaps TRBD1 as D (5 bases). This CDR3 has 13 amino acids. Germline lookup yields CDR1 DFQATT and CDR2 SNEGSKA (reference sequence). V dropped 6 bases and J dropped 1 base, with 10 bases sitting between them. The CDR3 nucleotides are TGCAGTGCACGAGGGGTCAGCAATCAGCCCCAGCATTTT. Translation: CSARGVSNQPQHF.

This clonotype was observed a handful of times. CDR3 sequence reads: CASSTRLVWGYGYTF. Here the CDR3 DNA reads TGTGCCAGCAGCACAAGACTGGTCTGGGGCTATGGCTACACCTTC. The rearrangement joins TRBV7-8 to TRBJ1-2; D unclear. Germline V gene lookup returns CDR1 SGHVS and CDR2 FQNEAQ. The CDR3 is 15 amino acids. The germline V and J ends were trimmed by 5 bases and 4 bases, with 17 bases remaining between them.

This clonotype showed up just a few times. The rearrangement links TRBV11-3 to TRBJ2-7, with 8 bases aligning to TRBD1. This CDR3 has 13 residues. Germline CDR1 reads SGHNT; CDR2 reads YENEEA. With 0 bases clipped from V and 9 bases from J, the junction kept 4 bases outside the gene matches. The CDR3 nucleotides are TGTGCCAGCAGCTTAGATCCCGGACAGGGGCAGTACTTC. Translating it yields CASSLDPGQGQYF.

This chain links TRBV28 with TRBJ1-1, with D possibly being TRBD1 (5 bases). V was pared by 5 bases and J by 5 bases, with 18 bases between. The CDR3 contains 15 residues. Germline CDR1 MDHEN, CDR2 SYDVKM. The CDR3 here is CASSSPGPGSTEAFF. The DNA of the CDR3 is TGTGCCAGCAGTAGTCCGGGGCCCGGGAGTACTGAAGCTTTCTTT.

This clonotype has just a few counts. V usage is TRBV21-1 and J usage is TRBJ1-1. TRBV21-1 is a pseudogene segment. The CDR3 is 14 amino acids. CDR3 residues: CASSKAIRAPEAFF. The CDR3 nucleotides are TGTGCCAGCAGCAAAGCAATACGGGCCCCTGAAGCTTTCTTT.

For the CDR3, the DNA is TGCAGTGCTAGCGGGAGGGCCCCAGATACGCAGTATTTT. Translating gives CSASGRAPDTQYF. The genes are TRBV20-1 and TRBJ2-3; the match to TRBD2 covers 8 bases. The CDR3 covers 13 residues. Germline trimming cut 3 bases from V and 4 bases from J; bases unmatched to any gene: 3. Germline loops: CDR1 DFQATT, CDR2 SNEGSKA (reference sequence).

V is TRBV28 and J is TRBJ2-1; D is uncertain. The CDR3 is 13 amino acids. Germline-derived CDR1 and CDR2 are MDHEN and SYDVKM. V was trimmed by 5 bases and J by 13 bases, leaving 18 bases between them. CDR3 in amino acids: CASSLDSLDSQFF. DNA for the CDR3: TGTGCCAGCAGTCTAGACTCTCTTGACTCCCAGTTCTTC. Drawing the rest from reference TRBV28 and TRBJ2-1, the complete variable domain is DVKVTQSSRYLVKRTGEKVFLECVQDMDHENMFWYRQDPGLGLRLIYFSYDVKMKEKGDIPEGYSVSREKKERFSLILESASTNQTSMYLCASSLDSLDSQFFGPGTRLTVL.

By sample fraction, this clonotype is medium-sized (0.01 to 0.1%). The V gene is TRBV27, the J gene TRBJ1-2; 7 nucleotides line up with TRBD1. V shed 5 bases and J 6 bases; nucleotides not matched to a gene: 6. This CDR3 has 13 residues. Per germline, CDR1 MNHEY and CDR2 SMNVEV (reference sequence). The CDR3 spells CASSPQTGNGYTF. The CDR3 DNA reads TGTGCCAGCAGTCCTCAGACAGGGAATGGCTACACCTTC.

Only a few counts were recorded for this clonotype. The CDR3 DNA is TGTGCCAGCAGTCAAGGGAGCAATCAGCCCCAGCATTTT. Translating gives CASSQGSNQPQHF. The chain employs TRBV6-1 and TRBJ1-5, with D unclear. V lost 5 bases and J lost 1, with 6 bases in between. This CDR3 comprises 13 residues. CDR1 MNHNS and CDR2 SASEGT come from the germline V gene.

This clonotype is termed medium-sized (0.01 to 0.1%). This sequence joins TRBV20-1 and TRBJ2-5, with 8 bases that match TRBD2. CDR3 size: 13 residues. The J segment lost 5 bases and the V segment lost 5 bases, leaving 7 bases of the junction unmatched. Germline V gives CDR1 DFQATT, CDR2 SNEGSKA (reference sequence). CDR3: CSALLREGETQYF. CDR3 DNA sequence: TGCAGTGCTCTTCTTCGGGAGGGGGAGACCCAGTACTTC.

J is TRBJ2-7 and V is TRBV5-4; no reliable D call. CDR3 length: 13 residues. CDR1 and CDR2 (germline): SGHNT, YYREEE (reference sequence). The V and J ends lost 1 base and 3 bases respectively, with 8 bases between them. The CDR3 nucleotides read TGTGCCAGCAGCTTGCCCGGTGGCTACGAGCAGTACTTC. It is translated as CASSLPGGYEQYF.

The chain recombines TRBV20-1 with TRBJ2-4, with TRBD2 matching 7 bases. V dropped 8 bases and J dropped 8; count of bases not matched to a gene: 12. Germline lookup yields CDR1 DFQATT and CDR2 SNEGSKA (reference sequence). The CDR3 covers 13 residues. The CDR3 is CSSCGSGGDIQYF. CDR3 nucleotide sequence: TGCAGTTCCTGCGGGAGTGGTGGGGACATTCAGTACTTC.

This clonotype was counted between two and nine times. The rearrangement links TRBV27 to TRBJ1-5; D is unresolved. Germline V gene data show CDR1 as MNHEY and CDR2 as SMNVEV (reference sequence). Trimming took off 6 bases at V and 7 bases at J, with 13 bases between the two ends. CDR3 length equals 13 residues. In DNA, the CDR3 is TGTGCCAGCAGACCTAACAGCGGACAGCCCCAGCATTTT. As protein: CASRPNSGQPQHF.

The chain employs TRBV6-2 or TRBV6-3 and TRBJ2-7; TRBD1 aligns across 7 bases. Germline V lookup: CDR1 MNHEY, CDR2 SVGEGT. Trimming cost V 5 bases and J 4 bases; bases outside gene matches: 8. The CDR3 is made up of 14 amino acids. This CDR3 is CASSTPGQLYEQYF. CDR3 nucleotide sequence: TGTGCCAGCAGTACTCCGGGACAGCTATACGAGCAGTACTTC.

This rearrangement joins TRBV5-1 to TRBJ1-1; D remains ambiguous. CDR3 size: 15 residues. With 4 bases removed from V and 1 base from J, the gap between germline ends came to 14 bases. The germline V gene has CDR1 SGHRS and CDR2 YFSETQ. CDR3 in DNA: TGCGCCAGCAGCCCAGGAGGGTCCTCGAACACTGAAGCTTTCTTT. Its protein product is CASSPGGSSNTEAFF. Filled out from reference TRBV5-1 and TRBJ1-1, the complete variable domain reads KAGVTQTPRYLIKTRGQQVTLSCSPISGHRSVSWYQQTPGQGLQFLFEYFSETQRNKGNFPGRFSGRQFSNSRSEMNVSTLELGDSALYLCASSPGGSSNTEAFFGQGTRLTVV.

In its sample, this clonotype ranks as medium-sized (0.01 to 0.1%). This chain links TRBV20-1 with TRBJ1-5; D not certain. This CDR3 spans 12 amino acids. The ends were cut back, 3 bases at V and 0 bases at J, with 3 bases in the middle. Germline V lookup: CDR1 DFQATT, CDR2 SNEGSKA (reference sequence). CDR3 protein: CSASISNQPQHF. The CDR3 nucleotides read TGCAGTGCTAGCATTAGCAATCAGCCCCAGCATTTT.

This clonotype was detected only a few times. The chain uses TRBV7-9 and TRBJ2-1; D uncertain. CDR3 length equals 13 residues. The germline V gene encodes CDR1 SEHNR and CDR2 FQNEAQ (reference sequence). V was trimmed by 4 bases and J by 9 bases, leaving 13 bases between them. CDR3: CASSSDQTGEQFF. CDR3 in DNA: TGTGCCAGCAGCTCGGATCAAACCGGTGAGCAGTTCTTC.

The CDR3 sequence is CASSFGGKNYGYTF. The CDR3 region has the DNA TGTGCCAGCAGCTTCGGGGGGAAGAACTATGGCTACACCTTC. The V gene is TRBV7-9, the J gene TRBJ1-2; perhaps TRBD1 as D (5 bases). Trimming took off 3 bases at V and 2 bases at J, with 10 bases between the two ends. Germline V gene sequence: CDR1 SEHNR, CDR2 FQNEAQ (reference sequence). This CDR3 spans 14 amino acids.

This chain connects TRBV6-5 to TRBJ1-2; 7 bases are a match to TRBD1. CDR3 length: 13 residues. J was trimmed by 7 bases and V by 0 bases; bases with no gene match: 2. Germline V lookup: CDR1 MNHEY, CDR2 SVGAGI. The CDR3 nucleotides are TGTGCCAGCAGTTACTCGACAGGGCGTGGCTACACCTTC. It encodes CASSYSTGRGYTF.

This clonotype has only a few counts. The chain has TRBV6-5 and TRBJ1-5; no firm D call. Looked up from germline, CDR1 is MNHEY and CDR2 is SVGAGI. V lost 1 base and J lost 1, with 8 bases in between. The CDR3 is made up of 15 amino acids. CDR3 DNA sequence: TGTGCCAGCAGTTACTTAGGAGGGAGCAATCAGCCCCAGCATTTT. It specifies CASSYLGGSNQPQHF.

This CDR3 reads CAISGTPQGRYKQYF. In DNA, the CDR3 is TGTGCCATCAGTGGAACTCCCCAGGGGCGGTACAAGCAGTACTTC. The rearrangement links TRBV10-3 to TRBJ2-7; tentative D call: TRBD1 (6 bases). Per germline, CDR1 ENHRY and CDR2 SYGVKD. The CDR3 is 15 residues long. With 4 bases removed from V and 8 bases from J, the gap between germline ends came to 21 bases.

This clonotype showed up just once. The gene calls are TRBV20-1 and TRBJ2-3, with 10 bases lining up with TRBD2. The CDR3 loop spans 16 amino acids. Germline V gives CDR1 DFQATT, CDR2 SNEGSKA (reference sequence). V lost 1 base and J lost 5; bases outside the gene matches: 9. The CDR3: CSARGPPSGSKDTQYF. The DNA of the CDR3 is TGCAGTGCTAGAGGTCCCCCTAGCGGGAGTAAAGATACGCAGTATTTT.

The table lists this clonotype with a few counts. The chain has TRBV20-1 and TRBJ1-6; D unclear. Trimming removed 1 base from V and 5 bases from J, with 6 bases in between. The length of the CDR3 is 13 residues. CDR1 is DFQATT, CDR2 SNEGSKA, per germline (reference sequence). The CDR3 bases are TGCAGTGCTAGAGGGCCGAATAATTCACCCCTCCACTTT. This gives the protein CSARGPNNSPLHF.

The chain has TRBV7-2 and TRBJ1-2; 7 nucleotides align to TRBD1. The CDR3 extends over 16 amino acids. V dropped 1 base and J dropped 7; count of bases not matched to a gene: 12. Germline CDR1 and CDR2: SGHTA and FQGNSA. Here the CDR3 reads CASSLEVSGGTFGYTF. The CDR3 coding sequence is TGTGCCAGCAGCTTAGAGGTTTCAGGGGGGACTTTTGGCTACACCTTC.

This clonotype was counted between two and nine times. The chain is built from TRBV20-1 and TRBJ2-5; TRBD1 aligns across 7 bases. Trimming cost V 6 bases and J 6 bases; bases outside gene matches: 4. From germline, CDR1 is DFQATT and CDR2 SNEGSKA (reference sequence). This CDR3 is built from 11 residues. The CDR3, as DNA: TGCAGTGCCCAACAGGGGCAGACCCAGTACTTC. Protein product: CSAQQGQTQYF.